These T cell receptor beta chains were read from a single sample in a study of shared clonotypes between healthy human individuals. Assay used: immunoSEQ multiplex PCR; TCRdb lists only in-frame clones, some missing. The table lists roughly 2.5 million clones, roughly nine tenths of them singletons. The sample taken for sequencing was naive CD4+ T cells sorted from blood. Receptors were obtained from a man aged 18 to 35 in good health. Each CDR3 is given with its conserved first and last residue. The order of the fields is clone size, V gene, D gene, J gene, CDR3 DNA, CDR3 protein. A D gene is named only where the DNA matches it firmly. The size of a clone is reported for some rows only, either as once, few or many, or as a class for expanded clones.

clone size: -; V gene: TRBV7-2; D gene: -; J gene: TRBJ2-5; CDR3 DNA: TGTGCCAGCAGCCGCGCGGGGACGGTCCAAGAGACCCAGTACTTC; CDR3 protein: CASSRAGTVQETQYF
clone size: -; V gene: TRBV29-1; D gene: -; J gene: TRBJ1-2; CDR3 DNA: TGCAGCGCTGGGGGAGTTGCGGGTGGCTACACCTTC; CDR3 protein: CSAGGVAGGYTF
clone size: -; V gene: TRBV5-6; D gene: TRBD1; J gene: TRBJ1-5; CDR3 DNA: TGTGCCAGCAGCTTTGGACAGGGGGGCCAGCCCCAGCATTTT; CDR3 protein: CASSFGQGGQPQHF
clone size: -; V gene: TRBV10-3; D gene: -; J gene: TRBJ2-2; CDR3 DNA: TGTGCCATCAGTGCCACGGGAACGAACACCGGGGAGCTGTTTTTT; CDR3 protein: CAISATGTNTGELFF
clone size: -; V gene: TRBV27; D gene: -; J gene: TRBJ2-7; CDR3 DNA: TGTGCCAGCAGTTCAAAGATCCCGGGGATACGATCGCAGCAGTACTTC; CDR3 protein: CASSSKIPGIRSQQYF
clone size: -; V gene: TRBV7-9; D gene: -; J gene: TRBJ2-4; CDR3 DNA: TGTGCCAGCAGCTTAGGTCCAGCGGGAAACATTCAGTACTTC; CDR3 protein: CASSLGPAGNIQYF
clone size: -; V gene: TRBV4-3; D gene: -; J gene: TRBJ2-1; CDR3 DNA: TGCGCCAGCAGCCAGGAGGGGATATACAATGAGCAGTTCTTC; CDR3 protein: CASSQEGIYNEQFF
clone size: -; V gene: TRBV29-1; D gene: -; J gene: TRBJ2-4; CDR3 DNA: TGCAGCGTTGATGGGGGAAAAAACATTCAGTACTTC; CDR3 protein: CSVDGGKNIQYF
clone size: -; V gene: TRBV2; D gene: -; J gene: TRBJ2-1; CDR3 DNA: TGTGCCAGCAGTGGTTCGGGGAATGAGCAGTTCTTC; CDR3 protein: CASSGSGNEQFF
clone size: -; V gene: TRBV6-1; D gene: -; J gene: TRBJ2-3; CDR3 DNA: TGTGCCAGCAGTGTAGGACAGACAGATACGCAGTATTTT; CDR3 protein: CASSVGQTDTQYF
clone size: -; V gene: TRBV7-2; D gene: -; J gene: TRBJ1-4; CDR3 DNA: TGTGCCAGCAGCTTAGCCTCAGGGTTGACGAGTAAACTGTTTTTT; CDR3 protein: CASSLASGLTSKLFF
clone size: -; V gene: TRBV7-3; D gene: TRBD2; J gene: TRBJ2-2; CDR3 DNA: TGTGCCAGCAGCTCGGGGGACTATCTCGGGGAGCTGTTTTTT; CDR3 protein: CASSSGDYLGELFF
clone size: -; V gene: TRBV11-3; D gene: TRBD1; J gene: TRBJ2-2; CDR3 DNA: TGTGCCAGCAGCCCGGGGACAGGGAACACCGGGGAGCTGTTTTTT; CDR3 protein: CASSPGTGNTGELFF
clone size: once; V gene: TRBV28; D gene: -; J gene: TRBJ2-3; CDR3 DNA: TGTGCCAGCAGTTCCATCGCTAGCGGCACAGATACGCAGTATTTT; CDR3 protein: CASSSIASGTDTQYF
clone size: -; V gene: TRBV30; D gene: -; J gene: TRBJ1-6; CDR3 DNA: TGTGCCTCCGGGGTAGGGAAAAATTCACCCCTCCACTTT; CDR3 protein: CASGVGKNSPLHF
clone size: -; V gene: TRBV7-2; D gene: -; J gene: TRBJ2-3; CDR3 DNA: TGTGCCAGCAGCTTAGTTGGCGGGGCCTCCAGTACAGATACGCAGTATTTT; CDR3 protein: CASSLVGGASSTDTQYF
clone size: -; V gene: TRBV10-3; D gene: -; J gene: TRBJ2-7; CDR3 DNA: TGTGCCATCAGCTCTAGCGCCCAGGACCGCTACGAGCAGTACTTC; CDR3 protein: CAISSSAQDRYEQYF
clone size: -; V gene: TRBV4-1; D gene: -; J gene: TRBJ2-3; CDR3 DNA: TGCGCCAGCAGCCCCGTTAGGTCCGGGGAGGGCACAGATACGCAGTATTTT; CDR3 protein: CASSPVRSGEGTDTQYF
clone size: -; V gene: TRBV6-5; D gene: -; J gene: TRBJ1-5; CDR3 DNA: TGTGCCAGCAGTTACTCGAACAGGGAGCCCCAGCATTTT; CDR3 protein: CASSYSNREPQHF
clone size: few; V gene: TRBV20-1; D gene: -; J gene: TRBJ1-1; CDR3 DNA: TGCAGTGCTAGGGAACAGGTAGAAGCTTTCTTT; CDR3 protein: CSAREQVEAFF
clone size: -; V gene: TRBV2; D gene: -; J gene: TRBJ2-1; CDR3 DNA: TGTGCCAGCAGTGCACTACGTAGCCTAGGGTCTTACAATGAGCAGTTCTTC; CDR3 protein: CASSALRSLGSYNEQFF
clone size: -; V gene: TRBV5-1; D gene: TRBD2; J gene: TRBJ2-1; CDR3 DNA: TGCGCCAGCAGCCCGGGGACTAGCGGGATAAATGAGCAGTTCTTC; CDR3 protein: CASSPGTSGINEQFF
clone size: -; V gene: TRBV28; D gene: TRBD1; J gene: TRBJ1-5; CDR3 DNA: TGTGCCAGCAGTTTACCGGACAGGGGGGGCAATCAGCCCCAGCATTTT; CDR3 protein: CASSLPDRGGNQPQHF
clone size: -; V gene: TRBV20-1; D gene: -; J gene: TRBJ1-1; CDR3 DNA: TGCAGTGCTAGAGAAAGGCTGATCTTT; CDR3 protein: CSARERLIF
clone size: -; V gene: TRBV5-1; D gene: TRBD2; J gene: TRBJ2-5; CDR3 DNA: TGCGCCAGCAGCCCTAGGACTAGCGGGGCGTACCAAGAGACCCAGTACTTC; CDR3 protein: CASSPRTSGAYQETQYF
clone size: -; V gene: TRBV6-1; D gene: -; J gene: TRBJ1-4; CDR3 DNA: TGTGCCAGCAGTGCCGCCGGGGAGGGGCTGTTTTTT; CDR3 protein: CASSAAGEGLFF
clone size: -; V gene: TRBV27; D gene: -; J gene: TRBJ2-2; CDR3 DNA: TGTGCCACAAATAACGGGGGGCGGATGGCCGGGGAGCTGTTTTTT; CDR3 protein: CATNNGGRMAGELFF
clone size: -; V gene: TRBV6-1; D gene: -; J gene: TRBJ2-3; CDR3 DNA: TGTGCCAGCAGTGGGAGAGCGGGGGACAGAGGGAATACGCAGTATTTT; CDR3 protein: CASSGRAGDRGNTQYF
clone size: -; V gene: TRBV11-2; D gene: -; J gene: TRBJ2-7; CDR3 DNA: TGTGCCAGCAGCTTAGAAATCGTAAGCTCCTACGAGCAGTACTTC; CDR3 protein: CASSLEIVSSYEQYF
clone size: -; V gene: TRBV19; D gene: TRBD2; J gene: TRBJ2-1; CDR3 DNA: TGTGCCAGTAGTATAGAACTAGCGGGAGGAACTAGCTCCTACAATGAGCAGTTCTTC; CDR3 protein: CASSIELAGGTSSYNEQFF
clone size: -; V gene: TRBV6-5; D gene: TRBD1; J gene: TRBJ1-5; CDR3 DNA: TGTGCCAGCAGCCCGACAGGGCCCCTTGGGGCCCAGCATTTT; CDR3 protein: CASSPTGPLGAQHF
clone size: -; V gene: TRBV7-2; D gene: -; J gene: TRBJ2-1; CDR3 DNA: TGTGCCAGCAACATGGGGGGCAATGAGCAGTTCTTC; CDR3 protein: CASNMGGNEQFF
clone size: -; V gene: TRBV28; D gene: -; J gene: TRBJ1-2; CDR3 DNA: TGTGCCAGCAGTTTGCAGGGGCCGTCTAACTATGGCTACACCTTC; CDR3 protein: CASSLQGPSNYGYTF
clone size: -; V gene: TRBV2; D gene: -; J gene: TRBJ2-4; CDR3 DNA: TGTGCCAGCAGTGCGAATTACATTCAGTACTTC; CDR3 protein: CASSANYIQYF
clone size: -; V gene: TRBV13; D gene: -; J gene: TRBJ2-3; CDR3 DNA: TGTGCCAGCAGCGCCACTACGGAGACGCCGTATTTT; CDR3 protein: CASSATTETPYF
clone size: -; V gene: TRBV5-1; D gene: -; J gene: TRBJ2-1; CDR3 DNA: TGCGCCAGCAGCTTGGAGGCGGGCAGGGGCAATGAGCAGTTCTTC; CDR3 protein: CASSLEAGRGNEQFF
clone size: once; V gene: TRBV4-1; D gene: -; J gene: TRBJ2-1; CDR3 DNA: TGCGCCAGCAGCCCGCTAGTGATTCCTTACAATGAGCAGTTCTTC; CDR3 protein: CASSPLVIPYNEQFF
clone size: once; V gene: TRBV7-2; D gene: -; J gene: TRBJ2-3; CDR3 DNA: TGTGCCAGCAGCCAGAACGGAAAAAGGGAAGATACGCAGTATTTT; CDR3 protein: CASSQNGKREDTQYF
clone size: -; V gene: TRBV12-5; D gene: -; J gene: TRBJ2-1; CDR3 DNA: TGTGCTAGTCGTAGGAGGACAAATGAGCAGTTCTTC; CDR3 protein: CASRRRTNEQFF
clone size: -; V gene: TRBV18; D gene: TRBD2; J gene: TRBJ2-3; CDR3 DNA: TGTGCCAGCTCACCGGGACTAGCGAAAGATACGCAGTATTTT; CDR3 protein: CASSPGLAKDTQYF
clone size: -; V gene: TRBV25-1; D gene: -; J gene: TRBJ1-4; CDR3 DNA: TGTGCCAGCAGTGAATTCGGTACCGAAAAACTGTTTTTT; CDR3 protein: CASSEFGTEKLFF
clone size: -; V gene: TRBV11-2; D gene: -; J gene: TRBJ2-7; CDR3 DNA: TGTGCCAGCAGCTTAGGCGACATACCCTACGAGCAGTACTTC; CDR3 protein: CASSLGDIPYEQYF
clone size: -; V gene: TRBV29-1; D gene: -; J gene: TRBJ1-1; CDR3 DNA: TGCAGCGTTGAAGAACAGACTAACACTGAAGCTTTCTTT; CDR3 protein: CSVEEQTNTEAFF
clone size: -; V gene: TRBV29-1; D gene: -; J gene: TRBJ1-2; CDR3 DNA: TGCAGCGTTGGGGGAGCACTCAATGGTGGCTACACCTTC; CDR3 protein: CSVGGALNGGYTF
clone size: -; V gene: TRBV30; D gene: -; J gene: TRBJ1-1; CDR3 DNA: TGTGCCTGGAGTGTAAAGGGGAACATTGAAGCTTTCTTT; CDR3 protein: CAWSVKGNIEAFF
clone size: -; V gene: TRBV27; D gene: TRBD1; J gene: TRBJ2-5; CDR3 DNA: TGTGCCAGCAGTCGGACAGGGGGAACACTTCTCCAAGAGACCCAGTACTTC; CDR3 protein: CASSRTGGTLLQETQYF
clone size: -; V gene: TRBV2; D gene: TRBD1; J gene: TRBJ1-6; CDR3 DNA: TGTGCCAGCAGACCTGGGACAGGGGATGGTTCACCCCTCCACTTT; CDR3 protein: CASRPGTGDGSPLHF
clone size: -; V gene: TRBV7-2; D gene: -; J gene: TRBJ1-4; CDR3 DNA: TGTGCCAGCAGCCCAGGGGTGAGGGGGACTAATGAAAAACTGTTTTTT; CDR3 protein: CASSPGVRGTNEKLFF
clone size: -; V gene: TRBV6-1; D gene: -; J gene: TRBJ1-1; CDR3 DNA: TGTGCCAGCAAAATCGACAGTAACACTGAAGCTTTCTTT; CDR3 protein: CASKIDSNTEAFF
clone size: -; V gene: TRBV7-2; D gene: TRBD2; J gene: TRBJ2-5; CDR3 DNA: TGTGCCAGCAGCTTAGAAGGGACTAGCGGAGAGACCCAGTACTTC; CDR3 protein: CASSLEGTSGETQYF